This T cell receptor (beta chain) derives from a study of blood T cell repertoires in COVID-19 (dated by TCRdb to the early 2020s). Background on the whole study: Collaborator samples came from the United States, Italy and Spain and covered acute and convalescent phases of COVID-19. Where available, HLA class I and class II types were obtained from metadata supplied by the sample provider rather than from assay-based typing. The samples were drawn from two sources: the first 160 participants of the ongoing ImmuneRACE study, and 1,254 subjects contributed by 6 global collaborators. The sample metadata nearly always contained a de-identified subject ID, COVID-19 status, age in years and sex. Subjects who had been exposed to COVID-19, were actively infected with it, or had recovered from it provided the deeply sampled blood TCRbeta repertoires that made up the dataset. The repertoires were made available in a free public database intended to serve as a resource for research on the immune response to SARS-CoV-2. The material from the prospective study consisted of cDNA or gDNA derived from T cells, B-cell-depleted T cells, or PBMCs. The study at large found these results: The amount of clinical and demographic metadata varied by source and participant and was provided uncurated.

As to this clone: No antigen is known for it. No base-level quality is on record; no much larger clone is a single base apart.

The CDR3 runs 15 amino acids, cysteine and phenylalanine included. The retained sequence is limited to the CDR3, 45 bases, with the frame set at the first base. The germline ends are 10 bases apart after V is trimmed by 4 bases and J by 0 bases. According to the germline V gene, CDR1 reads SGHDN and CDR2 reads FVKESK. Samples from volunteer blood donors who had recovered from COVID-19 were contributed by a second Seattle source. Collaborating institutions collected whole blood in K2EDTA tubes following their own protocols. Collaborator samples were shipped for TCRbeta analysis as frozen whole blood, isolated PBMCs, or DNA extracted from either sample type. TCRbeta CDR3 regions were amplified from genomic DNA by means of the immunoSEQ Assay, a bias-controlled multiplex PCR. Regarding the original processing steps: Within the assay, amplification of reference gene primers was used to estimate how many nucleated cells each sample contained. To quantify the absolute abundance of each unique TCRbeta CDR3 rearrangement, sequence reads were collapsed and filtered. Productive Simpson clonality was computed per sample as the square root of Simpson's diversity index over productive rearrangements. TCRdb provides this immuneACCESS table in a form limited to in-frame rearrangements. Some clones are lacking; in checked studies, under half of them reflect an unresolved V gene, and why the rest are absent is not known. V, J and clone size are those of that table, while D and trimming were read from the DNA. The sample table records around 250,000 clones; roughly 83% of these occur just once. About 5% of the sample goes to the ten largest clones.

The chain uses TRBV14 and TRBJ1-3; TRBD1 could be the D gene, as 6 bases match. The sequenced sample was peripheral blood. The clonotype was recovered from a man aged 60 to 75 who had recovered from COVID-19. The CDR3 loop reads CASSPDSFSGNTIYF. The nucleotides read TGTGCCAGCAGCCCGGACAGCTTCTCTGGAAACACCATATATTTT.